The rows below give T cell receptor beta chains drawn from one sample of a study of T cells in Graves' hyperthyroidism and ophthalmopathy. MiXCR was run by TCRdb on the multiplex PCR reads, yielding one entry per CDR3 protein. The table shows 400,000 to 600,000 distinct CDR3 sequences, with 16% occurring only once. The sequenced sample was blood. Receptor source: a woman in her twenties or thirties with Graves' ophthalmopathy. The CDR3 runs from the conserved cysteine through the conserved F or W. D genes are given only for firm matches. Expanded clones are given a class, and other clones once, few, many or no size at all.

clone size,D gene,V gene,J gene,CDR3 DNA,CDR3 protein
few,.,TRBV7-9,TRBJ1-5,TGTGCCAGCAGCGCAGACGGACCCAATCAGCCCCAGCATTTT,CASSADGPNQPQHF
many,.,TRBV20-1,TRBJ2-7,TGCAGTGCTAGAGCACTAGCTTACGAGCAGTACTTC,CSARALAYEQYF
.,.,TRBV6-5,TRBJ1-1,TGTGCCAGCAGTTACTCTGGGGTAAGGACTGAAGCTTTCTTT,CASSYSGVRTEAFF
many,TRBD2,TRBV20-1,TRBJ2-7,TGCAGTGCTAGAGATCCAGCTAGCGGGAGGAACTACGAGCAGTACTTC,CSARDPASGRNYEQYF
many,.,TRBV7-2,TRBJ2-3,TGTGCCAGCAGCTCACTCCTGACGCAGTATTTT,CASSSLLTQYF
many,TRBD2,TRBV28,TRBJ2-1,TGTGCCAGCACCTCGTCGCAGGGCGGGAGGCGCAATGAGCAGTTCTTC,CASTSSQGGRRNEQFF
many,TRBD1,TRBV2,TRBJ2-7,TGTGCCAGCAAGGGACAGAGCTACGAGCAGTACTTC,CASKGQSYEQYF
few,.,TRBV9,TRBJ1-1,TGTGCCAGCAGCACCCACCCGGAGGGGAACACTGAAGCTTTCTTT,CASSTHPEGNTEAFF
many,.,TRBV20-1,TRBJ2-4,TGCAGTGCTAGAAAGACCGGGACTCAAAACATTCAGTACTTC,CSARKTGTQNIQYF
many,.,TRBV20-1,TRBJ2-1,TGCAGTGCTGGGGACCCCAGTTACAATGAGCAGTTCTTC,CSAGDPSYNEQFF
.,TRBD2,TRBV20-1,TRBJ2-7,TGCAGTCACGCGCGTCTAGCGGGACCCTACGAGCAGTACTTC,CSHARLAGPYEQYF
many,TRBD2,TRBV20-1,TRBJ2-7,TGCAGTGCCCAAGAAACTAGCGGGAGGGCTTCCTACGAGCAGTACTTC,CSAQETSGRASYEQYF
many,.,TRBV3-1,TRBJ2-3,TGTGCCAGCAGCCAAGTTTTCAGGGGAAAGCGGGATACAGATACGCAGTATTTT,CASSQVFRGKRDTDTQYF
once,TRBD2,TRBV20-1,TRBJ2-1,TGCAGTGCCGGGAGCGGGAGGAGCGATGAGCAGTTCTTC,CSAGSGRSDEQFF
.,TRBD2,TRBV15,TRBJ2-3,TGTGCCACCAGCAGGTATCGTTCTAGCGGGAACGCAGATACGCAGTATTTT,CATSRYRSSGNADTQYF
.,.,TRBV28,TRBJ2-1,TGTGCCAGCATCGGCGGGATACCCACCAGCTCCTACAATGAGCAGTTCTTC,CASIGGIPTSSYNEQFF
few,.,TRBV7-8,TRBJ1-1,TGTGCCAGCAGCCCAATTTCAACGAACACTGAAGCTTTCTTT,CASSPISTNTEAFF
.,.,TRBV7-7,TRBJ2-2,TGTGCCAGCAGCTTCGACAGCAGCACCGGGGAGCTGTTTTTT,CASSFDSSTGELFF
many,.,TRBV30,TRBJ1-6,TGTGCCTGGAACTACCTCGATAGTAGGATGAGCAATTCACCCCTCCACTTT,CAWNYLDSRMSNSPLHF
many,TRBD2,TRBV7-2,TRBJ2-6,TGTGCCAGCAGCCCACCGGGGCTAGCGGGAGGTGGGGCCAACGTCCTGACTTTC,CASSPPGLAGGGANVLTF
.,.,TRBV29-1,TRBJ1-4,TGCAGCGTTGATGAGGGAAGCTCAAAACTGTTTTTT,CSVDEGSSKLFF
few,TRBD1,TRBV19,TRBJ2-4,TGTGCCAGTAGTCGACAGGGTGGGTCCAAAAACATTCAGTACTTC,CASSRQGGSKNIQYF
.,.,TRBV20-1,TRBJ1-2,TGCAGTGCTGGGACACTTTATGGCTACACCTTC,CSAGTLYGYTF
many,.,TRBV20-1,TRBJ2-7,TGCAGTGCTAGAGTCTGGCAGGGGATCTCCTACGAGCAGTACTTC,CSARVWQGISYEQYF
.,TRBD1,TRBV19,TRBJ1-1,TGTGCCACGGGACAGCTGAACGCTGAAGCTTTCTTT,CATGQLNAEAFF